This record looks at one T cell receptor beta chain sequence and its context. The antigen is unknown. Method: immunoSEQ multiplex PCR; TCRdb's copy keeps in-frame clones and lacks some. The table shows about 110,000 clones, with around 89% occurring only once. The data originate from a study of T cell responses to AZD1222 COVID-19 vaccine. Across the study: Analysis merged second doses at about 4 or about 12 weeks. Study-wide results and caveats: Two AZD1222 administrations were followed by greater Spike-specific TCR breadth and depth. Donor demographics were predominantly white British with a female majority; clonal diversity may be underestimated. Repertoires were sampled only after the peak T cell response.

This sequence was found in an adult in good health. Here the sequenced sample was peripheral blood, taken on day 0 of AZD1222 vaccination.

The CDR3: CASSPPGRQGGEGYTF. The CDR3 DNA follows: TGTGCCAGCTCACCACCGGGTCGACAGGGAGGGGAAGGCTACACCTTC. The rearrangement uses TRBV18 and TRBJ1-2; 7 nucleotides align to TRBD1. Germline CDR1 and CDR2: KGHSH and LQKENI. Losses at the gene ends were 0 bases for V and 8 bases for J; bases not matched to a gene: 12. The CDR3 runs 16 residues.